This passage covers 28 T cell receptor beta chains from one sample sequenced in a study of cytotoxic CD8 clonotypes in ibrutinib-treated CLL. The assay was immunoSEQ multiplex PCR, and TCRdb's table has in-frame clones only and misses some. Among some 35,000 clones listed, 69% were seen once. The material sequenced was PBMCs, taken before ibrutinib treatment. Source of these receptors: a human donor with chronic lymphocytic leukemia.

The rearrangement joins TRBV30 to TRBJ1-1; TRBD1 matches at 7 bases. The trim removed 7 bases at V and 3 bases at J, leaving 11 bases unmatched. Germline V gene sequence: CDR1 GTSNPN, CDR2 SVGIG (reference sequence). This CDR3 is 14 amino acids long. This CDR3 is CAFTTGMGYTEAFF. CDR3 nucleotide sequence: TGTGCCTTCACGACAGGGATGGGGTACACTGAAGCTTTCTTT.

This chain links TRBV9 with TRBJ1-2; the D is unclear. This CDR3 has 14 residues. CDR1 and CDR2 (germline): SGDLS, YYNGEE. V was clipped by 4 bases and J by 10 bases, with 20 bases between them. In DNA, the CDR3 is TGTGCCAGCAGCACCCGCCGGGAAGGGAGCGACTACACCTTC. Its protein product is CASSTRREGSDYTF. The full variable domain, completed using reference TRBV9 and TRBJ1-2, is DSGVTQTPKHLITATGQRVTLRCSPRSGDLSVYWYQQSLDQGLQFLIQYYNGEERAKGNILERFSAQQFPDLHSELNLSSLELGDSALYFCASSTRREGSDYTFGSGTRLTVV.

DNA of the CDR3: TGTGCCATCAGCCGGGACACCCATGGCTACACCTTC. Residues: CAISRDTHGYTF. V usage is TRBV10-3 and J usage is TRBJ1-2; TRBD1 might be the D (6 bases). There are 12 residues in the CDR3. Between the trimmed V and J ends, which lost 6 bases and 6 bases, there was a span of 11 bases. Germline assignment: CDR1 ENHRY and CDR2 SYGVKD.

The chain couples TRBV19 to TRBJ2-2; no definite D call. The CDR3 extends over 13 amino acids. The V gene lost 4 bases and the J gene lost 0 bases, with 3 bases spanning the gap. Germline CDR1 is LNHDA and CDR2 is SQIVND (reference sequence). The CDR3 loop is CASSTTNTGELFF. CDR3 in DNA: TGTGCCAGTAGTACTACGAACACCGGGGAGCTGTTTTTT. Filled out from reference TRBV19 and TRBJ2-2, the complete variable domain reads DGGITQSPKYLFRKEGQNVTLSCEQNLNHDAMYWYRQDPGQGLRLIYYSQIVNDFQKGDIAEGYSVSREKKESFPLTVTSAQKNPTAFYLCASSTTNTGELFFGEGSRLTVL.

The chain recombines TRBV14 with TRBJ2-5; TRBD1 matches at 8 bases. J gave up 4 bases and V 2 bases, and 9 bases lay outside the gene matches. This CDR3 has 16 amino acids. Per the germline V gene, CDR1 is SGHDN and CDR2 is FVKESK. The CDR3 loop reads CASSQTRGLIRETQYF. CDR3 in DNA: TGTGCCAGCAGCCAAACCAGGGGGCTGATACGAGAGACCCAGTACTTC. The variable domain in full, completed from reference TRBV14 and TRBJ2-5, reads EAGVTQFPSHSVIEKGQTVTLRCDPISGHDNLYWYRRVMGKEIKFLLHFVKESKQDESGMPNNRFLAERTGGTYSTLKVQPAELEDSGVYFCASSQTRGLIRETQYFGPGTRLLVL.

The chain's CDR3 is CASSIFWHSNTGELFF. CDR3 coding DNA: TGTGCCAGTAGTATATTTTGGCACAGTAACACCGGGGAGCTGTTTTTT. This sequence joins TRBV19 and TRBJ2-2; D not resolved. The CDR3 is made up of 16 amino acids. Trimming pared 2 bases from V and 2 bases from J, leaving 12 bases between. Germline V lookup: CDR1 LNHDA, CDR2 SQIVND (reference sequence).

V and J are TRBV29-1 and TRBJ1-4; D is uncertain. Trimming took off 0 bases at V and 8 bases at J, with 16 bases between the two ends. The CDR3 is 15 residues long. Germline CDR1 reads SQVTM; CDR2 reads ANQGSEA. The CDR3 loop reads CSVEDPGGLREKLFF. The CDR3 DNA reads as TGCAGCGTTGAAGACCCCGGCGGGTTAAGGGAAAAACTGTTTTTT.

This clone has just a few counts. The gene calls are TRBV7-8 and TRBJ1-3, with D uncertain. This CDR3 region has 14 residues. The germline V gene has CDR1 SGHVS and CDR2 FQNEAQ. The V gene lost 4 bases and the J gene lost 3 bases, with 10 bases spanning the gap. CDR3 coding DNA: TGTGCCAGCAGCTCAGCGACTTTTGGAAACACCATATATTTT. This translates into CASSSATFGNTIYF. The variable domain in full, completed from reference TRBV7-8 and TRBJ1-3, reads GAGVSQSPRYKVAKRGQDVALRCDPISGHVSLFWYQQALGQGPEFLTYFQNEAQLDKSGLPSDRFFAERPEGSVSTLKIQRTQQEDSAVYLCASSSATFGNTIYFGEGSWLTVV.

V and J are TRBV27 and TRBJ2-3; the match to TRBD2 covers 9 bases. Germline V gene lookup returns CDR1 MNHEY and CDR2 SMNVEV (reference sequence). The CDR3 length is 14 residues. The ends lost 3 bases at V and 6 bases at J; junction bases unmatched: 4. In DNA, the CDR3 is TGTGCCAGCAGTTTCTTAGCGGGAGTGGATACGCAGTATTTT. Residues: CASSFLAGVDTQYF.

The rearrangement uses TRBV29-1 and TRBJ1-5, with D tentatively TRBD1 (6 bases). The CDR3 has 13 residues. V was shortened by 7 bases and J by 3 bases, with 13 bases between the two germline ends. Germline assignment: CDR1 SQVTM and CDR2 ANQGSEA. The CDR3 DNA reads as TGCAGCGCCCGGGACAACTACAATCAGCCCCAGCATTTT. Protein: CSARDNYNQPQHF.

This rearrangement joins TRBV4-2 to TRBJ1-1, with 7 bases aligning to TRBD1. V shed 2 bases, J shed 3 bases, and the junction held 15 bases outside the gene matches. The CDR3 runs to 18 residues. Germline CDR1 reads LGHNA; CDR2 reads YNFKEQ. This chain's CDR3 is CASSQPGQLGQTDTEAFF. The CDR3 DNA follows: TGTGCCAGCAGCCAACCGGGACAGCTGGGTCAAACCGACACTGAAGCTTTCTTT.

This sequence joins TRBV23-1 and TRBJ1-3; D uncertain. TRBV23-1 is reported as an ORF; its role is uncertain. Trimming removed 0 bases from V and 0 bases from J, with 12 bases in between. The length of the CDR3 is 17 residues. The CDR3 reads CASSQSPRDHSGNTIYF. Written as DNA, the CDR3 is TGCGCCAGCAGTCAATCCCCGCGAGATCACTCTGGAAACACCATATATTTT.

There are a few counts of this clone. The chain recombines TRBV2 with TRBJ2-7; D may be TRBD1 (6 bases). Germline V gives CDR1 SNHLY, CDR2 FYNNEI. The CDR3 consists of 11 residues. The V and J ends lost 8 bases and 7 bases respectively, with 12 bases between them. For the CDR3, the DNA is TGTGCCAGCGAACAGGGATTGGAGCAGTACTTC. Amino acids: CASEQGLEQYF.

This chain uses TRBV27 with TRBJ1-5; D possibly corresponds to TRBD1 (5 bases). The germline CDR1 and CDR2 sequences are MNHEY and SMNVEV (reference sequence). This CDR3 contains 15 residues. V lost 5 bases and J 1 base, leaving 12 bases between the germline ends. CDR3 coding DNA: TGTGCCAGCAGTCCACATTGGGGCAGCAATCAGCCCCAGCATTTT. Its translation is CASSPHWGSNQPQHF.

The rearrangement links TRBV7-2 to TRBJ2-3; a weak D match, TRBD1 (6 bases). The ends were cut back, 1 base at V and 1 base at J, with 12 bases in the middle. The CDR3 has 16 amino acids. The germline CDR1 and CDR2 sequences are SGHTA and FQGNSA. CDR3 amino acids: CASSLDYSGGTDTQYF. CDR3 bases: TGTGCCAGCAGCTTAGATTACTCAGGGGGCACAGATACGCAGTATTTT.

The gene calls are TRBV15 and TRBJ1-4; TRBD1 matches 11 bases. The V gene end was trimmed by 3 bases and the J gene end by 7 bases; junction bases not matched to a gene: 4. Germline assignment: CDR1 LNHNV and CDR2 YYDKDF (reference sequence). This CDR3 has 15 amino acids. The CDR3 nucleotides read TGTGCCACCAGCAGGGGGACAGGGGGAAGTGAAAAACTGTTTTTT. Residues: CATSRGTGGSEKLFF.

The rearrangement joins TRBV7-9 to TRBJ2-7; D gene unclear. The CDR3 loop spans 15 amino acids. Per germline, CDR1 SEHNR and CDR2 FQNEAQ (reference sequence). The V gene lost 3 bases and the J gene lost 0 bases, with 12 bases spanning the gap. Written as DNA, the CDR3 is TGTGCCAGCAGCTTTAGGAAAAGCAGCTCCTACGAGCAGTACTTC. Encoded protein: CASSFRKSSSYEQYF.

This clone was seen a single time. The V call is TRBV30, the J call TRBJ2-3; 9 bases are a match to TRBD1. Trimming cost V 0 bases and J 1 base; bases outside gene matches: 5. The CDR3 is 16 amino acids. Per the germline V gene, CDR1 is GTSNPN and CDR2 is SVGIG (reference sequence). The CDR3 coding sequence is TGTGCCTGGAGTGTACAAGGACAGGGGCGCACAGATACGCAGTATTTT. Its protein product is CAWSVQGQGRTDTQYF.

The rearrangement uses TRBV6-6 and TRBJ1-3; D remains ambiguous. Trimming took 8 bases from V and 0 from J, leaving 8 bases between them. Germline V gene sequence: CDR1 MNHNY, CDR2 SVGAGI (reference sequence). The CDR3 runs 13 residues. In DNA, the CDR3 is TGTGCCAGCTTAGACATCTCTGGAAACACCATATATTTT. The encoded protein is CASLDISGNTIYF.

This clone was seen only once. The genes are TRBV25-1 and TRBJ2-5, with 7 bases aligning to TRBD2. Trimming removed 3 bases from V and 1 base from J; junction bases left unmatched: 5. CDR1 MGHDK and CDR2 SYGVNS come from the germline V gene. CDR3 length equals 15 residues. The CDR3 region is CASSDETSSQETQYF. The CDR3 region has the DNA TGTGCCAGCAGTGATGAGACTAGCAGCCAAGAGACCCAGTACTTC. The variable domain in full, with the rest retrieved from reference TRBV25-1 and TRBJ2-5, is EADIYQTPRYLVIGTGKKITLECSQTMGHDKMYWYQQDPGMELHLIHYSYGVNSTEKGDLSSESTVSRIRTEHFPLTLESARPSHTSQYLCASSDETSSQETQYFGPGTRLLVL.

This clone turned up a few times. The chain links TRBV4-1 to TRBJ2-1; D is tentatively TRBD1 or TRBD2 (5 bases each). Germline V gene data show CDR1 as MGHRA and CDR2 as YSYEKL. The CDR3 spans 17 residues. Trimming removed 1 base from V and 8 bases from J, with 21 bases in between. CDR3 residues: CASSQGSGRALGHEQFF. CDR3 DNA sequence: TGCGCCAGCAGCCAAGGGAGCGGCAGGGCGTTGGGCCATGAGCAGTTCTTC.

The chain has TRBV9 and TRBJ2-1, with TRBD2 identical over 15 bases. Germline V lookup: CDR1 SGDLS, CDR2 YYNGEE. Trimming removed 4 bases from V and 9 bases from J; junction bases left unmatched: 8. The CDR3 loop spans 16 amino acids. The CDR3 here is CASSTGLAGGQSEQFF. In DNA form, the CDR3 reads TGTGCCAGCAGCACCGGACTAGCGGGGGGGCAGAGTGAGCAGTTCTTC.

The V and J genes are TRBV5-6 and TRBJ2-3, with no clear D. CDR1 and CDR2 from the germline V gene are SGHDT and YYEEEE. The CDR3 has 13 amino acids. V lost 2 bases and J 4 bases, leaving 8 bases between the germline ends. In nucleotides, the CDR3 is TGTGCCAGCAGCTTTTTCCTGCCAGATACGCAGTATTTT. As protein: CASSFFLPDTQYF.

This chain joins TRBV7-9 and TRBJ1-1, with D perhaps TRBD1 (5 bases). Per germline, CDR1 SEHNR and CDR2 FQNEAQ (reference sequence). The CDR3 has 14 amino acids. Trimming pared 6 bases from V and 0 bases from J, leaving 11 bases between. CDR3 bases: TGTGCCAGCAGTACCAGGGTTCTGAACACTGAAGCTTTCTTT. This sequence encodes CASSTRVLNTEAFF.

The V call is TRBV10-3, the J call TRBJ2-7; 10 nucleotides match TRBD1. The CDR3 runs 13 residues. CDR1 and CDR2 (germline): ENHRY, SYGVKD. V lost 4 bases to trimming and J lost 6 bases; unmatched junction nucleotides: 3. Here the CDR3 DNA reads TGTGCCATCAGTGGGGACAGGGGAGGCGAGCAGTACTTC. As protein: CAISGDRGGEQYF.

V usage is TRBV28 and J usage is TRBJ1-4; TRBD1 matches at 10 bases. The CDR3 has 15 amino acids. V shed 5 bases and J 8 bases; nucleotides not matched to a gene: 8. Per germline, CDR1 MDHEN and CDR2 SYDVKM. This CDR3 is CASSPLDRGDEKLFF. CDR3 nucleotides: TGTGCCAGCAGTCCTTTGGACAGGGGGGACGAAAAACTGTTTTTT.

The V call is TRBV30, the J call TRBJ2-7; a possible D gene is TRBD1 (5 bases). The CDR3 runs 16 residues. Germline lookup yields CDR1 GTSNPN and CDR2 SVGIG (reference sequence). With 4 bases removed from V and 3 bases from J, the gap between germline ends came to 22 bases. CDR3 residues: CAWTPPVGWGRYEQYF. CDR3 sequence (DNA): TGTGCCTGGACTCCCCCCGTGGGTTGGGGCCGCTACGAGCAGTACTTC.

This clone was counted once. The chain is built from TRBV9 and TRBJ1-2, with a weak D call TRBD1 (5 bases). Trimming took 1 base from V and 5 from J, leaving 15 bases between them. The CDR3 runs to 15 residues. The V gene's germline CDR1 is SGDLS and CDR2 YYNGEE. The CDR3 DNA reads as TGTGCCAGCAGCGTACAGCAGGGCGTCGGGTATGGCTACACCTTC. This translates into CASSVQQGVGYGYTF.